The following is a T cell receptor beta chain sequence with its context. The data derive from a study of T cell changes during pregnancy in multiple sclerosis. Germline V lookup: CDR1 SGHVS, CDR2 FNYEAQ. The CDR3 consists of 12 residues. V lost 6 bases and J lost 10, with 10 bases in between. TCRdb keeps only in-frame clones here, not all; method: immunoSEQ multiplex PCR. The sample holds about 76,000 clones, 93% seen once. The sequence came from a female donor with multiple sclerosis, enrolled in a pregnancy study. Specimen: peripheral blood, collected in the second trimester of pregnancy. This rearrangement joins TRBV7-6 to TRBJ1-6; D is ambiguous. CDR3 sequence reads: CASSMGESPLHF. The CDR3 DNA follows: TGTGCCAGCAGTATGGGAGAATCACCCCTCCACTTT.